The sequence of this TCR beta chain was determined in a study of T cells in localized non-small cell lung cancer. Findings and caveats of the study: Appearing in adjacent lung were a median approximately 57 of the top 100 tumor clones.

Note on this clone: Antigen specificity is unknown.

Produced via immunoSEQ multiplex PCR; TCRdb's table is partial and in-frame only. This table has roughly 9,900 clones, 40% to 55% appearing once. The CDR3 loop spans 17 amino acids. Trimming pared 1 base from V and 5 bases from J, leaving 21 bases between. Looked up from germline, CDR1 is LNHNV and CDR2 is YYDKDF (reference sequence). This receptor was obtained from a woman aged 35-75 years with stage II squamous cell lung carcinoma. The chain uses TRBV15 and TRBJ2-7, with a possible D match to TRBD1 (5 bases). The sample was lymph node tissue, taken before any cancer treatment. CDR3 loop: CATSRVGTPGVQDEQYF. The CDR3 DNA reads TGTGCCACCAGCAGAGTGGGTACACCTGGGGTACAGGACGAGCAGTACTTC. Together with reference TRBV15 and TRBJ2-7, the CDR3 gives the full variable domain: DAMVIQNPRYQVTQFGKPVTLSCSQTLNHNVMYWYQQKSSQAPKLLFHYYDKDFNNEADTPDNFQSRRPNTSFCFLDIRSPGLGDTAMYLCATSRVGTPGVQDEQYFGPGTRLTVT.